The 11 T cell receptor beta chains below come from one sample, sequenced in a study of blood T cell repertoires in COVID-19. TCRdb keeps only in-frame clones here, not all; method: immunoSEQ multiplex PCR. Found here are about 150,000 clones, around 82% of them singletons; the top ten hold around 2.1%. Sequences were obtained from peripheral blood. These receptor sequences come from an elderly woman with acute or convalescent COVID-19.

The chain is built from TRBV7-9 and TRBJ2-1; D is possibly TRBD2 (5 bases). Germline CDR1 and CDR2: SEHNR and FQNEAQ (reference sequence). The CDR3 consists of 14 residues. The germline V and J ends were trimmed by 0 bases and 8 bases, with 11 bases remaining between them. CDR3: CASSLALVGDEQFF. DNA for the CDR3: TGTGCCAGCAGCTTAGCGCTGGTGGGAGATGAGCAGTTCTTC.

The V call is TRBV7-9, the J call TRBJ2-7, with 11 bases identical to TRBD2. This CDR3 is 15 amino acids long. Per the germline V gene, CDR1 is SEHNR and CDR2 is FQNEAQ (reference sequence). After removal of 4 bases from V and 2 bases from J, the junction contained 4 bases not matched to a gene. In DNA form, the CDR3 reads TGTGCCAGCAGCTCGACTAGCGGGAACCCCTACGAGCAGTACTTC. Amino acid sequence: CASSSTSGNPYEQYF. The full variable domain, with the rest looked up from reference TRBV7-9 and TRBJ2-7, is DTGVSQNPRHKITKRGQNVTFRCDPISEHNRLYWYRQTLGQGPEFLTYFQNEAQLEKSRLLSDRFSAERPKGSFSTLEIQRTEQGDSAMYLCASSSTSGNPYEQYFGPGTRLTVT.

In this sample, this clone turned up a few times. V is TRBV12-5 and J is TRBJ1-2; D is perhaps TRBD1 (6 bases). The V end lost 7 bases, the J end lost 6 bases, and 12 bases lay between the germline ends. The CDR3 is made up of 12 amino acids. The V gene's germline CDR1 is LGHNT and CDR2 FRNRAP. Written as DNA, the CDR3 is TGTGCTAGTGTGGGAGGGGGTGATGGCTACACCTTC. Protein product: CASVGGGDGYTF.

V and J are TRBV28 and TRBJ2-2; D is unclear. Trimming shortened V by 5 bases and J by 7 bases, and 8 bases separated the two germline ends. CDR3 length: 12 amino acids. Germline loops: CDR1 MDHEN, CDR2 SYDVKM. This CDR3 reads CASSESLGELFF. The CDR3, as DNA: TGTGCCAGCAGTGAGTCCCTCGGGGAGCTGTTTTTT.

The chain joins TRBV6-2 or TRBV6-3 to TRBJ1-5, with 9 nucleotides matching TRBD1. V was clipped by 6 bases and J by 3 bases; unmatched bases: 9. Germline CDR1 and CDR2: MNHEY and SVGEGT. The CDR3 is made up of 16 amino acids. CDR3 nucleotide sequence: TGTGCCAGCAGCCCCGGGACAGGGCAAGCCAATCAGCCCCAGCATTTT. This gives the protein CASSPGTGQANQPQHF.

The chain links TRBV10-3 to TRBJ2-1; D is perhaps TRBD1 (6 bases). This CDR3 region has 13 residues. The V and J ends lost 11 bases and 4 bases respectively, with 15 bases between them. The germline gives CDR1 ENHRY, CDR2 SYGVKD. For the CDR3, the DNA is TGTGCCTCCCGGGACACGCTTTACAATGAGCAGTTCTTC. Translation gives CASRDTLYNEQFF.

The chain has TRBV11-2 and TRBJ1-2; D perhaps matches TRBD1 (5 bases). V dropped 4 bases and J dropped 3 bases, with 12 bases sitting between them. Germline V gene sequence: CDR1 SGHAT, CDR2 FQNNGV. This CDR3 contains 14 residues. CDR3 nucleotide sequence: TGTGCCAGCAGCTCCCCAGGGCTACACTATGGCTACACCTTC. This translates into CASSSPGLHYGYTF.

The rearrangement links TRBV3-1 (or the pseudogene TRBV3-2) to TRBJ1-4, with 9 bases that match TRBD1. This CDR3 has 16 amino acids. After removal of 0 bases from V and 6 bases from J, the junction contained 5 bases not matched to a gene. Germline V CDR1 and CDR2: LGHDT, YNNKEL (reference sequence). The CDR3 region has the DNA TGTGCCAGCAGCCAAGATACGCGGACAGGGGATGAAAAACTGTTTTTT. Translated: CASSQDTRTGDEKLFF.

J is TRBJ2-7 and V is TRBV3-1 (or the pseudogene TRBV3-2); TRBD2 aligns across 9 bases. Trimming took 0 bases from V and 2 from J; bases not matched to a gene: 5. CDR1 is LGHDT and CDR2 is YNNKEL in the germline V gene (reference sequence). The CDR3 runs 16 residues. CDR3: CASSQDPSGTAYEQYF. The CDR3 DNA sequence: TGTGCCAGCAGCCAAGATCCTAGCGGGACAGCCTACGAGCAGTACTTC.

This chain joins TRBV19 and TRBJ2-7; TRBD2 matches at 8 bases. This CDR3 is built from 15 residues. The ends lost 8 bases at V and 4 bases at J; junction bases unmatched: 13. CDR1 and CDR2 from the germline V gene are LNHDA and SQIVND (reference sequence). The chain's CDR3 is CASQSSGAGGYEQYF. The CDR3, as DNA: TGTGCCAGTCAGAGTTCCGGGGCGGGAGGATACGAGCAGTACTTC.

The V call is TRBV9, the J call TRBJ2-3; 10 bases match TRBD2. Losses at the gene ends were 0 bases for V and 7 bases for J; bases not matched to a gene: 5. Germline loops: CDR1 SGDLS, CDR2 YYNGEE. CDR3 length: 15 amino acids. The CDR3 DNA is TGTGCCAGCAGCGTAGGAGCGGGGGGGCCAAATACGCAGTATTTT. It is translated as CASSVGAGGPNTQYF.